The 3 T cell receptor beta chains reported below all come from one sample, sequenced in a study of identical twins. One entry per CDR3 protein results from TCRdb running MiXCR on the 5' RACE reads. The sample lists about 810,000 distinct CDR3 sequences; about 12% were seen once. These data were also reused for a study on yellow fever vaccine responses in identical twins.

Sequencing was done on a sample of PBMCs. These receptors were taken from a woman aged 18-35 years in good health.

This clonotype was counted between two and nine times. The chain links TRBV4-1 to TRBJ2-7; 11 bases agree with TRBD1. The CDR3 is 15 amino acids. The germline CDR1 and CDR2 sequences are MGHRA and YSYEKL. V was pared by 0 bases and J by 5 bases, with 3 bases of the junction left unmatched. CDR3 sequence reads: CASSQDWDRGDEQYF. The CDR3 DNA is TGCGCCAGCAGCCAAGATTGGGACAGGGGGGACGAGCAGTACTTC.

The chain is built from TRBV7-9 and TRBJ2-3; D is perhaps TRBD1 or TRBD2 (5 bases each). CDR3 length: 16 amino acids. V was cut by 4 bases and J by 0 bases, with 14 bases left in between. Germline CDR1 and CDR2: SEHNR and FQNEAQ (reference sequence). DNA of the CDR3: TGTGCCAGCAGCTATACCGGGACCTGGAGCACAGATACGCAGTATTTT. This sequence encodes CASSYTGTWSTDTQYF.

The table lists this clonotype with many counts. This chain links TRBV11-2 with TRBJ2-1; tentatively, D is TRBD2 (6 bases). The CDR3 consists of 14 residues. Germline V lookup: CDR1 SGHAT, CDR2 FQNNGV. The V gene lost 4 bases and the J gene lost 9 bases, with 16 bases spanning the gap. The CDR3 bases are TGTGCCAGCAGCTCTCTCGCGGGATTCTTTGAGCAGTTCTTC. Encoded protein: CASSSLAGFFEQFF.